These 32 T cell receptor beta chains share one sample of origin, sequenced in a study of shared clonotypes between healthy human individuals. Method: immunoSEQ multiplex PCR; TCRdb's copy keeps in-frame clones and lacks some. Of over a million clones in the sample, around 98.5% were seen once. The sample comprised naive CD4+ T cells sorted from blood. The subset is: CD45RA+ positively selected. Source of these receptors: a man in his thirties or forties in good health.

V is TRBV18 and J is TRBJ2-7, with D possibly being TRBD2 (5 bases). The length of the CDR3 is 13 residues. V lost 6 bases, J lost 5 bases, and 14 bases lay in between. CDR1 is KGHSH and CDR2 is LQKENI in the germline V gene. The CDR3 coding sequence is TGTGCCAGCTCCCCTAGCTATATTGACGAGCAGTACTTC. Translated, it gives CASSPSYIDEQYF.

In the case of this clone: Distinct nucleotide sequences in the sample also encode this CDR3. The chain couples TRBV28 to TRBJ2-2; D gene ambiguous. Germline V lookup: CDR1 MDHEN, CDR2 SYDVKM. The CDR3 loop spans 13 amino acids. The V and J ends lost 2 bases and 5 bases respectively, with 6 bases between them. The DNA for the CDR3 is TGTGCCAGCAGTTTAGGGCAGACCGGGGAGCTGTTTTTT. Translated: CASSLGQTGELFF.

The rearrangement links TRBV5-1 to TRBJ2-7; D unclear. Germline V gene data show CDR1 as SGHRS and CDR2 as YFSETQ. With 2 bases removed from V and 6 bases from J, the gap between germline ends came to 6 bases. CDR3 length equals 11 residues. As DNA, the CDR3 is TGCGCCAGCAGCTTAAGAGGCGAGCAGTACTTC. Translating it yields CASSLRGEQYF.

The CDR3, as DNA: TGTGCCAGCTCACCTGGACCCGGGGGTACGCAGTATTTT. Translated, it gives CASSPGPGGTQYF. The chain uses TRBV18 and TRBJ2-3, with D possibly matching TRBD2 (6 bases). The CDR3 runs 13 residues. V dropped 3 bases and J dropped 8 bases, with 12 bases sitting between them. The V gene's germline CDR1 is KGHSH and CDR2 LQKENI. Complete variable domain (other parts from reference TRBV18 and TRBJ2-3): NAGVMQNPRHLVRRRGQEARLRCSPMKGHSHVYWYRQLPEEGLKFMVYLQKENIIDESGMPKERFSAEFPKEGPSILRIQQVVRGDSAAYFCASSPGPGGTQYFGPGTRLTVL.

V gene TRBV2 combines with J gene TRBJ1-5; no reliable D call. Germline-derived CDR1 and CDR2 are SNHLY and FYNNEI. V lost 4 bases to trimming and J lost 5 bases, with 12 bases between them. CDR3 length: 14 amino acids. CDR3 nucleotide sequence: TGTGCCAGCAGTGTGGAGCCATCCGATCAGCCCCAGCATTTT. Its translation is CASSVEPSDQPQHF.

As concerns this clone: The same CDR3 can be traced to other DNA sequences in this sample. The rearrangement joins TRBV10-3 to TRBJ1-1, with D unclear. Trimming pared 4 bases from V and 2 bases from J, leaving 2 bases between. CDR1 is ENHRY, CDR2 SYGVKD, per germline. The CDR3 sequence is 11 residues long. As DNA, the CDR3 is TGTGCCATCAGTGTAAACACTGAAGCTTTCTTT. Translated: CAISVNTEAFF.

This chain links TRBV2 with TRBJ2-5; tentative D call: TRBD1 (6 bases). Germline CDR1 reads SNHLY; CDR2 reads FYNNEI. The CDR3 consists of 13 residues. With 6 bases removed from V and 1 base from J, the gap between germline ends came to 9 bases. The CDR3: CASSRDIQETQYF. Here the CDR3 DNA reads TGTGCCAGCAGCCGGGACATCCAAGAGACCCAGTACTTC.

The chain uses TRBV28 and TRBJ2-1; D could derive from TRBD1 or TRBD2 (5 bases each). Deletions cut 6 bases from V and 0 bases from J, with 12 bases between. Germline V gives CDR1 MDHEN, CDR2 SYDVKM. The length of the CDR3 is 15 residues. CDR3 protein: CASSPWGSSYNEQFF. For the CDR3, the DNA is TGTGCCAGCAGCCCCTGGGGGAGCTCCTACAATGAGCAGTTCTTC.

This sequence joins TRBV18 and TRBJ2-5, with 9 bases fitting TRBD2. From germline, CDR1 is KGHSH and CDR2 LQKENI. Trimming at V came to 6 bases and at J to 4 bases, leaving 3 bases not matched to a gene. The CDR3 has 13 amino acids. CDR3 sequence: CASSIAGVETQYF. Here the CDR3 DNA reads TGTGCCAGCTCCATAGCGGGAGTAGAGACCCAGTACTTC. Filled out from reference TRBV18 and TRBJ2-5, the complete variable domain reads NAGVMQNPRHLVRRRGQEARLRCSPMKGHSHVYWYRQLPEEGLKFMVYLQKENIIDESGMPKERFSAEFPKEGPSILRIQQVVRGDSAAYFCASSIAGVETQYFGPGTRLLVL.

V is TRBV28 and J is TRBJ1-4; D perhaps matches TRBD1 (6 bases). Germline assignment: CDR1 MDHEN and CDR2 SYDVKM. This CDR3 comprises 14 residues. V lost 7 bases, J lost 6 bases, and 15 bases lay in between. The CDR3 loop is CASNGEGVDEKLFF. The CDR3 DNA follows: TGTGCCAGCAACGGCGAGGGGGTCGATGAAAAACTGTTTTTT.

J is TRBJ1-2 and V is TRBV19; 7 bases align to TRBD1. The V gene's germline CDR1 is LNHDA and CDR2 SQIVND (reference sequence). There are 13 residues in the CDR3. V gave up 6 bases and J gave up 6 bases; unmatched junction bases: 7. CDR3 in DNA: TGTGCCAGTAGGCAGACAGGGTTCGATGGCTACACCTTC. Translation gives CASRQTGFDGYTF.

This clone was detected once. The chain has TRBV7-8 and TRBJ1-3; weak D call: TRBD1 (5 bases). The CDR3 contains 14 residues. Trimming stripped 5 bases from V and 4 bases from J, with 12 bases between. CDR1 SGHVS and CDR2 FQNEAQ come from the germline V gene. CDR3 in DNA: TGTGCCAGCAGCGCAGGGTTTTCGGGAAACACCATATATTTT. This encodes CASSAGFSGNTIYF. Full variable domain (missing parts from reference TRBV7-8 and TRBJ1-3): GAGVSQSPRYKVAKRGQDVALRCDPISGHVSLFWYQQALGQGPEFLTYFQNEAQLDKSGLPSDRFFAERPEGSVSTLKIQRTQQEDSAVYLCASSAGFSGNTIYFGEGSWLTVV.

This chain uses TRBV11-2 with TRBJ2-5; D unclear. V gave up 4 bases and J gave up 5 bases, with 14 bases separating them. This CDR3 comprises 14 residues. The germline gives CDR1 SGHAT, CDR2 FQNNGV. CDR3 protein: CASSYESYLETQYF. DNA of the CDR3: TGTGCCAGCAGCTACGAGAGTTACCTGGAGACCCAGTACTTC. The full variable domain, its missing parts supplied by reference TRBV11-2 and TRBJ2-5, is EAGVAQSPRYKIIEKRQSVAFWCNPISGHATLYWYQQILGQGPKLLIQFQNNGVVDDSQLPKDRFSAERLKGVDSTLKIQPAKLEDSAVYLCASSYESYLETQYFGPGTRLLVL.

This chain uses TRBV18 with TRBJ2-1; 7 positions agree with TRBD2. The CDR3 sequence is 13 residues long. Germline CDR1 KGHSH, CDR2 LQKENI. V trimming: 3 bases; J trimming: 8 bases; junction bases outside the gene matches: 4. CDR3 sequence reads: CASSPVAGDEQFF. The CDR3 DNA follows: TGTGCCAGCTCACCCGTGGCGGGGGATGAGCAGTTCTTC.

The J gene is TRBJ2-5, the V gene TRBV19, with TRBD1 as a possible D gene (6 bases). The CDR3 sequence is 13 residues long. The V gene lost 9 bases and the J gene lost 7 bases, with 18 bases spanning the gap. Germline loops: CDR1 LNHDA, CDR2 SQIVND (reference sequence). CDR3 residues: CASSGASKGTQYF. CDR3 bases: TGTGCCAGCTCAGGGGCCTCCAAGGGGACCCAGTACTTC.

The chain couples TRBV9 to TRBJ2-5, with TRBD1 identical over 8 bases. The V segment lost 4 bases and the J segment 2 bases; nucleotides outside the gene matches: 10. Germline V lookup: CDR1 SGDLS, CDR2 YYNGEE. CDR3 size: 16 residues. The CDR3 region is CASSPRRTGPQETQYF. The CDR3 region has the DNA TGTGCCAGCAGCCCTCGACGGACAGGGCCACAAGAGACCCAGTACTTC.

This rearrangement joins TRBV14 to TRBJ1-2; D is perhaps TRBD1 (5 bases). V was clipped by 0 bases and J by 8 bases, with 16 bases between them. CDR3 length: 15 amino acids. Germline V gene lookup returns CDR1 SGHDN and CDR2 FVKESK. This CDR3 reads CASSQDPWGRGGYTF. The CDR3 DNA reads as TGTGCCAGCAGCCAAGATCCCTGGGGCCGAGGGGGCTACACCTTC. Full variable domain (rest looked up from reference TRBV14 and TRBJ1-2): EAGVTQFPSHSVIEKGQTVTLRCDPISGHDNLYWYRRVMGKEIKFLLHFVKESKQDESGMPNNRFLAERTGGTYSTLKVQPAELEDSGVYFCASSQDPWGRGGYTFGSGTRLTVV.

The rearrangement links TRBV7-6 to TRBJ2-1; 8 nucleotides match TRBD1. This CDR3 contains 16 residues. Germline-derived CDR1 and CDR2 are SGHVS and FNYEAQ. The ends lost 5 bases at V and 4 bases at J; junction bases unmatched: 10. As DNA, the CDR3 is TGTGCCAGCAGCCTAAGGACAGGGAAACGGTACAATGAGCAGTTCTTC. This translates into CASSLRTGKRYNEQFF.

This chain connects TRBV10-3 to TRBJ2-7; D not certain. CDR1 and CDR2 (germline): ENHRY, SYGVKD. Trimming removed 0 bases at V and 2 bases at J, with 8 bases between. The CDR3 length is 14 residues. CDR3 nucleotides: TGTGCCATCAGTGAGTCGACGACCACCTACGAGCAGTACTTC. Translating it yields CAISESTTTYEQYF.

CDR3 in DNA: TGCGCCAGCAGCTTGGCTCTATTTCGGGATACGCAGTATTTT. As protein: CASSLALFRDTQYF. The gene calls are TRBV5-1 and TRBJ2-3; D ambiguous. V was clipped by 0 bases and J by 6 bases, with 11 bases between them. The CDR3 has 14 residues. CDR1 is SGHRS and CDR2 is YFSETQ in the germline V gene.

The chain uses TRBV5-4 and TRBJ2-1; D assignment may be TRBD1 or TRBD2 (5 bases each). Germline CDR1 SGHNT, CDR2 YYREEE (reference sequence). The CDR3 loop spans 16 amino acids. With 4 bases removed from V and 4 bases from J, the gap between germline ends came to 18 bases. In DNA, the CDR3 is TGTGCCAGCAGCCGAGAGGGACCCGAAGAATACAATGAGCAGTTCTTC. Its translation: CASSREGPEEYNEQFF. Full variable domain (missing parts from reference TRBV5-4 and TRBJ2-1): ETGVTQSPTHLIKTRGQQVTLRCSSQSGHNTVSWYQQALGQGPQFIFQYYREEENGRGNFPPRFSGLQFPNYSSELNVNALELDDSALYLCASSREGPEEYNEQFFGPGTRLTVL.

The V and J genes are TRBV9 and TRBJ1-2; D gene uncertain. The CDR3 is made up of 14 amino acids. Germline values: CDR1 SGDLS, CDR2 YYNGEE. Trimming removed 3 bases from V and 3 bases from J, with 12 bases in between. CDR3 in amino acids: CASSENRDYYGYTF. In DNA, the CDR3 is TGTGCCAGCAGCGAAAACCGGGATTACTATGGCTACACCTTC.

The chain couples TRBV2 to TRBJ2-1; TRBD2 agrees at 9 bases. Trimming at V came to 6 bases and at J to 8 bases, leaving 11 bases not matched to a gene. CDR3 size: 15 residues. Per the germline V gene, CDR1 is SNHLY and CDR2 is FYNNEI. The CDR3 nucleotides read TGTGCCAGCAGAGGGCGGGAGGGCTCCTCTTATGAGCAGTTCTTC. It yields the protein CASRGREGSSYEQFF.

In DNA, the CDR3 is TGTGCCATCAGTGATCTGGGGGGCACCACCGGGGAGCTGTTTTTT. It is translated as CAISDLGGTTGELFF. The gene calls are TRBV10-3 and TRBJ2-2; D tentatively reads TRBD1 or TRBD2 (6 bases each). V dropped 3 bases and J dropped 4 bases, with 12 bases sitting between them. This CDR3 is built from 15 residues. CDR1 and CDR2 from the germline V gene are ENHRY and SYGVKD.

The CDR3 region is CASSHTGTSGPYNEQFF. The CDR3, as DNA: TGCGCCAGCAGCCATACCGGGACTAGCGGACCCTACAATGAGCAGTTCTTC. The genes are TRBV4-1 and TRBJ2-1; 11 bases are shared with TRBD2. CDR1 is MGHRA, CDR2 YSYEKL, per germline. Germline trimming cut 3 bases from V and 2 bases from J; bases unmatched to any gene: 6. The CDR3 spans 17 residues.

The chain employs TRBV11-2 and TRBJ2-5; D is unresolved. V lost 4 bases and J lost 1, with 19 bases in between. Germline CDR1 reads SGHAT; CDR2 reads FQNNGV. The CDR3 contains 17 residues. The CDR3 is CASSSIQGFGFQETQYF. The DNA of the CDR3 is TGTGCCAGCAGCTCAATTCAAGGGTTTGGGTTCCAAGAGACCCAGTACTTC.

The rearrangement joins TRBV9 to TRBJ2-7; no clear D gene. This CDR3 has 14 amino acids. Trimming pared 0 bases from V and 0 bases from J, leaving 7 bases between. The V gene's germline CDR1 is SGDLS and CDR2 YYNGEE. The chain's CDR3 is CASSVGVDSYEQYF. The CDR3 nucleotides are TGTGCCAGCAGCGTAGGGGTGGACTCCTACGAGCAGTACTTC.

The CDR3: CASSSGINTGELFF. In nucleotides, the CDR3 is TGTGCCAGCAGCTCTGGGATAAACACCGGGGAGCTGTTTTTT. The chain joins TRBV5-4 to TRBJ2-2, with D unclear. Germline V gene data show CDR1 as SGHNT and CDR2 as YYREEE (reference sequence). The length of the CDR3 is 14 residues. The V end lost 3 bases, the J end lost 2 bases, and 8 bases lay between the germline ends.

Notes on this clone: The sample has other DNA sequences that encode this CDR3 too. The chain has TRBV28 and TRBJ2-2; 7 nucleotides line up with TRBD1. Germline trimming cut 6 bases from V and 2 bases from J; bases unmatched to any gene: 3. This CDR3 region has 14 residues. From germline, CDR1 is MDHEN and CDR2 SYDVKM. This CDR3 reads CASSPGGNTGELFF. In DNA, the CDR3 is TGTGCCAGCAGCCCAGGGGGAAACACCGGGGAGCTGTTTTTT.

This chain uses TRBV28 with TRBJ1-4, with D maybe TRBD1 (6 bases). The CDR3 is 15 amino acids. V lost 2 bases, J lost 6 bases, and 13 bases lay in between. The germline CDR1 and CDR2 sequences are MDHEN and SYDVKM. The CDR3 is CASSLGGLADEKLFF. The CDR3 DNA sequence: TGTGCCAGCAGTTTAGGGGGCCTAGCGGATGAAAAACTGTTTTTT.

V is TRBV29-1 and J is TRBJ2-1; 11 nucleotides agree with TRBD2. The CDR3 has 17 residues. CDR1 and CDR2 (germline): SQVTM, ANQGSEA. V shed 3 bases, J shed 0 bases, and the junction held 7 bases outside the gene matches. In nucleotides, the CDR3 is TGCAGCGTTGAGGGTAGCGGGAGGGATAGCTCCTACAATGAGCAGTTCTTC. It translates to CSVEGSGRDSSYNEQFF.

The J gene is TRBJ2-7, the V gene TRBV5-1, with 10 bases identical to TRBD2. Germline CDR1 SGHRS, CDR2 YFSETQ. The CDR3 has 16 residues. The V and J ends lost 1 base and 2 bases, in that order; junction bases with no gene match: 6. The CDR3 DNA sequence: TGCGCCAGCAGCTTGTCGCTAGCGGGAGAAACCTACGAGCAGTACTTC. Encoded protein: CASSLSLAGETYEQYF.